This entry lists 20 T cell receptor beta chains sequenced from one sample in a study of blood T cell repertoires in COVID-19 (dated by TCRdb to the early 2020s). Libraries were built with the immunoSEQ multiplex PCR assay. TCRdb provides this immuneACCESS table in a form limited to in-frame rearrangements. Some clones are lacking; in checked studies, under half of them reflect an unresolved V gene, and why the rest are absent is not known. The sample has roughly 65,000 clones on record, 86% of them singletons. Approximately 4.2% of the sample goes to the ten largest clones. The sample consisted of peripheral blood. These TCRs come from a man in his fifties with acute or convalescent COVID-19.

This clone has only a few counts. V usage is TRBV4-1 and J usage is TRBJ1-1, with 9 bases matching TRBD1. This CDR3 is 17 amino acids long. Germline values: CDR1 MGHRA, CDR2 YSYEKL. The junction had 10 bases not matched to a gene; V was cut back by 4 bases and J by 1 base. DNA for the CDR3: TGCGCCAGCAGCCTAACAGGGGGCGTCGGATGGAACACTGAAGCTTTCTTT. This sequence encodes CASSLTGGVGWNTEAFF.

The DNA for the CDR3 is TGTGCCAGCAGTGAGCTAATGACTAGCGGGACCTACGAGCAGTACTTC. Protein: CASSELMTSGTYEQYF. This sequence joins TRBV28 and TRBJ2-7, with 11 bases lining up with TRBD2. Unmatched junction bases numbered 8, after V lost 5 bases and J lost 2 bases. Germline assignment: CDR1 MDHEN and CDR2 SYDVKM. The CDR3 is 16 residues long. The whole variable domain, filled in from reference TRBV28 and TRBJ2-7, reads DVKVTQSSRYLVKRTGEKVFLECVQDMDHENMFWYRQDPGLGLRLIYFSYDVKMKEKGDIPEGYSVSREKKERFSLILESASTNQTSMYLCASSELMTSGTYEQYFGPGTRLTVT.

V is TRBV5-1 and J is TRBJ1-2; D gene uncertain. CDR1 and CDR2 from the germline V gene are SGHRS and YFSETQ. The CDR3 contains 15 residues. The V gene lost 1 base and the J gene lost 3 bases, with 13 bases spanning the gap. Here the CDR3 reads CASSLNSDKHYGYTF. The CDR3 DNA reads as TGCGCCAGCAGCTTGAATAGTGACAAACACTATGGCTACACCTTC.

The chain has TRBV3-1 (or the pseudogene TRBV3-2) and TRBJ1-1; TRBD1 is a possible D gene (6 bases). Germline V lookup: CDR1 LGHDT, CDR2 YNNKEL (reference sequence). V was shortened by 1 base and J by 1 base, with 13 bases between the two germline ends. CDR3 length: 16 amino acids. The CDR3 coding sequence is TGTGCCAGCAGCCAAGTTCAGGGGAAGGCGAACACTGAAGCTTTCTTT. Encoded protein: CASSQVQGKANTEAFF.

J is TRBJ1-6 and V is TRBV10-3; 8 nucleotides agree with TRBD1. After removal of 5 bases from V and 7 bases from J, the junction contained 7 bases not matched to a gene. The CDR3 runs to 15 residues. The germline V gene has CDR1 ENHRY and CDR2 SYGVKD. CDR3 in DNA: TGTGCCATCAGTCGCCTGACAGGGGAGAATTCACCCCTCCACTTT. Protein product: CAISRLTGENSPLHF.

This chain connects TRBV19 to TRBJ2-5, with TRBD1 identical over 7 bases. This CDR3 has 14 residues. Unmatched junction bases numbered 4, after V lost 5 bases and J lost 1 base. Per germline, CDR1 LNHDA and CDR2 SQIVND (reference sequence). This chain's CDR3 is CASSPDRAQETQYF. The CDR3, as DNA: TGTGCCAGTAGTCCCGACAGGGCCCAAGAGACCCAGTACTTC.

This chain uses TRBV18 with TRBJ2-3, with D hard to call. Looked up from germline, CDR1 is KGHSH and CDR2 is LQKENI. The V end lost 3 bases, the J end lost 0 bases, and 16 bases lay between the germline ends. CDR3 length: 17 amino acids. The CDR3 DNA reads TGTGCCAGCTCACCCCCGGTTTTGCGGTCTAGCACAGATACGCAGTATTTT. Translated: CASSPPVLRSSTDTQYF.

V is TRBV15 and J is TRBJ2-2, with TRBD1 matching 8 bases. Germline V gives CDR1 LNHNV, CDR2 YYDKDF (reference sequence). The junction had 7 bases not matched to a gene; V was cut back by 7 bases and J by 3 bases. The CDR3 loop spans 15 amino acids. The CDR3 DNA reads as TGTGCCACCACTTTTCGGACAGGGTACACCGGGGAGCTGTTTTTT. This codes for CATTFRTGYTGELFF. The entire variable domain, with the rest obtained from reference TRBV15 and TRBJ2-2, is as follows: DAMVIQNPRYQVTQFGKPVTLSCSQTLNHNVMYWYQQKSSQAPKLLFHYYDKDFNNEADTPDNFQSRRPNTSFCFLDIRSPGLGDTAMYLCATTFRTGYTGELFFGEGSRLTVL.

This clone was picked up one time. This chain connects TRBV19 to TRBJ1-1, with D possibly matching TRBD1 (6 bases). Trimming removed 5 bases at V and 4 bases at J, with 11 bases between. The CDR3 has 13 amino acids. The germline V gene encodes CDR1 LNHDA and CDR2 SQIVND (reference sequence). CDR3 loop: CASSFQGSTEAFF. Written as DNA, the CDR3 is TGTGCCAGTAGTTTCCAGGGGAGCACTGAAGCTTTCTTT. The full variable domain, its missing parts supplied by reference TRBV19 and TRBJ1-1, is DGGITQSPKYLFRKEGQNVTLSCEQNLNHDAMYWYRQDPGQGLRLIYYSQIVNDFQKGDIAEGYSVSREKKESFPLTVTSAQKNPTAFYLCASSFQGSTEAFFGQGTRLTVV.

This chain connects TRBV30 to TRBJ2-3; maybe TRBD2 (6 bases). Germline CDR1 GTSNPN, CDR2 SVGIG (reference sequence). The length of the CDR3 is 13 residues. Trimming stripped 2 bases from V and 1 base from J, with 7 bases between. In DNA form, the CDR3 reads TGTGCCTGGAGTTCGGGGGGCACAGATACGCAGTATTTT. Protein sequence: CAWSSGGTDTQYF.

The chain is built from TRBV27 and TRBJ2-1; 9 bases map to TRBD2. V was pared by 1 base and J by 1 base, with 5 bases of the junction left unmatched. The V gene's germline CDR1 is MNHEY and CDR2 SMNVEV (reference sequence). The CDR3 contains 17 residues. CDR3 nucleotides: TGTGCCAGCAGTTTATTACCGCGGGGGGGATCCTACAATGAGCAGTTCTTC. Translating it yields CASSLLPRGGSYNEQFF.

This sequence joins TRBV11-1 and TRBJ2-7; no reliable D call. The ends were cut back, 1 base at V and 4 bases at J, with 11 bases in the middle. Germline V lookup: CDR1 SGHAT, CDR2 FQDESV (reference sequence). The CDR3 runs to 14 residues. In nucleotides, the CDR3 is TGTGCCAGCAGCTTAGGTAGCCGTGTTTACGAGCAGTACTTC. It codes for CASSLGSRVYEQYF.

This clone has a single count. Here the CDR3 reads CASSLTGGIIETQYF. CDR3 coding DNA: TGTGCCAGCAGCTTGACAGGGGGTATTATAGAGACCCAGTACTTC. The chain recombines TRBV5-4 with TRBJ2-5; 8 nucleotides agree with TRBD1. V dropped 1 base and J dropped 4; count of bases not matched to a gene: 6. The CDR3 extends over 15 amino acids. Germline V gene sequence: CDR1 SGHNT, CDR2 YYREEE (reference sequence). The full variable domain, in which reference TRBV5-4 and TRBJ2-5 provide the parts outside the CDR3, is ETGVTQSPTHLIKTRGQQVTLRCSSQSGHNTVSWYQQALGQGPQFIFQYYREEENGRGNFPPRFSGLQFPNYSSELNVNALELDDSALYLCASSLTGGIIETQYFGPGTRLLVL.

The genes are TRBV5-1 and TRBJ1-4; 8 nucleotides align to TRBD1. The CDR3 loop spans 17 amino acids. V was clipped by 0 bases and J by 10 bases; unmatched bases: 14. The germline V gene encodes CDR1 SGHRS and CDR2 YFSETQ. The CDR3 protein is CASSLASGGDKFGKLFF. As DNA, the CDR3 is TGCGCCAGCAGCTTGGCTTCAGGGGGCGATAAATTTGGAAAACTGTTTTTT.

This clone was counted only a few times. The chain joins TRBV20-1 to TRBJ2-7, with D possibly matching TRBD2 (6 bases). The CDR3 has 14 residues. V lost 5 bases and J 12 bases, leaving 26 bases between the germline ends. The germline CDR1 and CDR2 sequences are DFQATT and SNEGSKA (reference sequence). CDR3 sequence reads: CSAGASESSYRMYF. The CDR3, as DNA: TGCAGTGCTGGTGCTAGCGAGTCTTCTTACAGGATGTACTTC.

The rearrangement links TRBV7-8 to TRBJ1-5; no firm D call. The CDR3 runs 15 residues. The germline V and J ends were trimmed by 2 bases and 5 bases, with 13 bases remaining between them. Germline CDR1 is SGHVS and CDR2 is FQNEAQ. The CDR3 DNA sequence: TGTGCCAGCAGCTTAATGGGCCAGATCTATCAGCCCCAGCATTTT. Protein product: CASSLMGQIYQPQHF. Full variable domain (rest looked up from reference TRBV7-8 and TRBJ1-5): GAGVSQSPRYKVAKRGQDVALRCDPISGHVSLFWYQQALGQGPEFLTYFQNEAQLDKSGLPSDRFFAERPEGSVSTLKIQRTQQEDSAVYLCASSLMGQIYQPQHFGDGTRLSIL.

The chain uses TRBV6-6 and TRBJ2-7; 9 bases line up with TRBD1. The CDR3 extends over 15 amino acids. Germline trimming cut 10 bases from V and 3 bases from J; bases unmatched to any gene: 13. CDR1 is MNHNY, CDR2 SVGAGI, per germline (reference sequence). CDR3 DNA: TGTGCCACACGACCCGGGACAGGGAACATCTACGAGCAGTACTTC. It encodes CATRPGTGNIYEQYF.

The chain links TRBV3-1 (or the pseudogene TRBV3-2) to TRBJ2-5; 12 nucleotides match TRBD2. The trim removed 3 bases at V and 5 bases at J, leaving 1 base unmatched. Per the germline V gene, CDR1 is LGHDT and CDR2 is YNNKEL (reference sequence). The CDR3 contains 14 residues. CDR3 protein: CASSHLAGGETQYF. CDR3 bases: TGTGCCAGCAGCCACCTAGCGGGAGGGGAGACCCAGTACTTC.

With regard to this clone: An end of the junction differs from the germline gene, which may be a read error. The chain couples TRBV30 to TRBJ2-3; the match to TRBD2 covers 13 bases. The CDR3 is made up of 16 amino acids. Germline V gene data show CDR1 as GTSNPN and CDR2 as SVGIG (reference sequence). CDR3 sequence reads: CAWGVGLAGGTDTQYF. In nucleotides, the CDR3 is TGTGCCTGGGGTGTCGGACTAGCGGGGGGCACAGATACGCAGTATTTT.

This clone was detected only a few times. J is TRBJ2-7 and V is TRBV27, with a tentative D call TRBD2 (6 bases). CDR3 length equals 14 residues. V was clipped by 5 bases and J by 1 base, with 12 bases between them. Germline-derived CDR1 and CDR2 are MNHEY and SMNVEV (reference sequence). CDR3 in amino acids: CASSPQGLSYEQYF. The DNA for the CDR3 is TGTGCCAGCAGTCCCCAGGGACTTTCCTACGAGCAGTACTTC.